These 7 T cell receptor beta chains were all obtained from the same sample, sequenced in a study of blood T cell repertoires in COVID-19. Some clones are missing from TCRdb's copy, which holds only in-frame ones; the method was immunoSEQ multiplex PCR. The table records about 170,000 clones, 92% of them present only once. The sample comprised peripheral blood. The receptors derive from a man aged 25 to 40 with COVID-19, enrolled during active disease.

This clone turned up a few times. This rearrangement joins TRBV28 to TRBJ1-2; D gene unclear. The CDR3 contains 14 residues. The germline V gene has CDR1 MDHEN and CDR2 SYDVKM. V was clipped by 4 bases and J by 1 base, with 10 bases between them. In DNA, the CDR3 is TGTGCCAGCAGTTCTGACTCTTTTAACTATGGCTACACCTTC. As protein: CASSSDSFNYGYTF.

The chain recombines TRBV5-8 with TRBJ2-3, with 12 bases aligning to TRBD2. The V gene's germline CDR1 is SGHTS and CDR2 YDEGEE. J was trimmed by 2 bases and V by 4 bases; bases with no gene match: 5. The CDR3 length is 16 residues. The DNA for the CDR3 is TGTGCCAGCAGCCCAGGGACTAGCGGGCCCACAGATACGCAGTATTTT. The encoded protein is CASSPGTSGPTDTQYF.

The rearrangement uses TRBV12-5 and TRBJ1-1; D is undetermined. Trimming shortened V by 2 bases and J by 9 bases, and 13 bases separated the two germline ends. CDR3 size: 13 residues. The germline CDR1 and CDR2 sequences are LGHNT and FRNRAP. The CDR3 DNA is TGTGCTAGTGGTTTGACAACCGGGTCTCAAGCTTTCTTT. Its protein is CASGLTTGSQAFF. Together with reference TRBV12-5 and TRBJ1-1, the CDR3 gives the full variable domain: DARVTQTPRHKVTEMGQEVTMRCQPILGHNTVFWYRQTMMQGLELLAYFRNRAPLDDSGMPKDRFSAEMPDATLATLKIQPSEPRDSAVYFCASGLTTGSQAFFGQGTRLTVV.

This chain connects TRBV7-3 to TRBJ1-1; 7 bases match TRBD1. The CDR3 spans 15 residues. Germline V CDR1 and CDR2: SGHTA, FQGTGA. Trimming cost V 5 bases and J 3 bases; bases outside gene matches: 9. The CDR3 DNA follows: TGTGCCAGCAGCCCTGGGGCAGGGGGGTACACTGAAGCTTTCTTT. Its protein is CASSPGAGGYTEAFF.

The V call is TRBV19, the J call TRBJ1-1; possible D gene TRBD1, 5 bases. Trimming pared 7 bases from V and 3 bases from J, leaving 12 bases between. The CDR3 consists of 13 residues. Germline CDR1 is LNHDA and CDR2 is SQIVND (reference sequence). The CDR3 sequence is CASTRGLDTEAFF. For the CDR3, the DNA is TGTGCCAGTACACGGGGGTTAGACACTGAAGCTTTCTTT.

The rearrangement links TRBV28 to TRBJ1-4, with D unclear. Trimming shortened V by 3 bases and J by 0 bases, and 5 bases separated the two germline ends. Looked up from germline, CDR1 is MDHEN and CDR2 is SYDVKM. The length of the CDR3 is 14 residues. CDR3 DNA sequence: TGTGCCAGCAGTTTTATCGCAACTAATGAAAAACTGTTTTTT. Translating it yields CASSFIATNEKLFF.

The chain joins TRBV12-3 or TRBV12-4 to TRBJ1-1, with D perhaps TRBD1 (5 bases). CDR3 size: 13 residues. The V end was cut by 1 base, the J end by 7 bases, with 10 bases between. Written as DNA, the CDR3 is TGTGCCAGCAGTTTAGTGGAGGGGCTTGAAGCTTTCTTT. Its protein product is CASSLVEGLEAFF.